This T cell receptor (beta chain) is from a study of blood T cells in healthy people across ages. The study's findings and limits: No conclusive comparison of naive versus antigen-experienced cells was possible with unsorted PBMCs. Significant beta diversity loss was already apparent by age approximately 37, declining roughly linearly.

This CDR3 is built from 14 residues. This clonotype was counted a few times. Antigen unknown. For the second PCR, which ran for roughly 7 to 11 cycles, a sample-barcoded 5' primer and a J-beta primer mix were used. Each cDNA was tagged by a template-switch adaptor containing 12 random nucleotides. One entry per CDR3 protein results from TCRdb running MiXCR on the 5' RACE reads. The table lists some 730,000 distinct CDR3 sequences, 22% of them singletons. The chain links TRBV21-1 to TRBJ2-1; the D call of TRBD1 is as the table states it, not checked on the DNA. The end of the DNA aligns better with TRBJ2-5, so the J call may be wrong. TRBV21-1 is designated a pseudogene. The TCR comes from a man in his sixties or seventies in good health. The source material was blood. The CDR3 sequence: CASSKILGVETQYF. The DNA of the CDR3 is TGTGCCAGCAGCAAAATCCTAGGGGTGGAGACCCAGTACTTC.